These T cell receptor beta chains were read from a single sample in a study of shared clonotypes between healthy human individuals. The table came from immunoSEQ multiplex PCR; TCRdb's copy has only in-frame clones and leaves some out. Here the sample spans roughly 550,000 clones, 95% being singletons. What was sequenced was naive CD8+ T cells sorted from blood. These TCRs come from a woman aged 30 to 39 in good health. Both conserved end residues are part of each CDR3. D genes are given only for firm matches. Clone size is given for some rows only: seen once, a few or many times, or a class if the clone is expanded.

TRBV11-2	TRBJ2-1	-	TRBD1	TGTGCCAGCAGCTCAAGGGACACACCGGGACAGGACTACAATGAGCAGTTCTTC	CASSSRDTPGQDYNEQFF
TRBV10-3	TRBJ1-2	-	-	TGTGCCATCAGTGAGTCAAGGGCTGTCCTCGATGGCTACACCTTC	CAISESRAVLDGYTF
TRBV5-1	TRBJ2-7	-	TRBD1	TGCGCCAGCAGCTTGTTTGGGACAGCAGCCTACGAGCAGTACTTC	CASSLFGTAAYEQYF
TRBV7-3	TRBJ2-3	-	TRBD2	TGTGCCAGCAGCCCCGGGACTAGCGGAACCACAGATACGCAGTATTTT	CASSPGTSGTTDTQYF
TRBV27	TRBJ2-2	-	-	TGTGCCAGCAACGTCCTTGGGGGTTTAGGAAACACCGGGGAGCTGTTTTTT	CASNVLGGLGNTGELFF
TRBV6-1	TRBJ2-1	once	TRBD2	TGTGCCAGCAGTGCCCCGGCGGGAGTTTCCTACAATGAGCAGTTCTTC	CASSAPAGVSYNEQFF
TRBV7-8	TRBJ1-1	-	TRBD1	TGTGCCAGCAGCTTAGCCCTCGGGAGGGGGCCTGAAGCTTTCTTT	CASSLALGRGPEAFF
TRBV7-9	TRBJ2-1	-	TRBD2	TGTGCCAGCAGCTTAAGCGGGAGGAAACCTAACAATGAGCAGTTCTTC	CASSLSGRKPNNEQFF
TRBV10-2	TRBJ1-1	-	TRBD1	TGCGCCAGCGCCCCATCGACAGGGGTTTCCACTGAAGCTTTCTTT	CASAPSTGVSTEAFF
TRBV19	TRBJ1-2	-	-	TGTGCCAGTAAAAACGCCGGCTACACCTTC	CASKNAGYTF
TRBV11-2	TRBJ1-2	-	TRBD1	TGTGCCAGCAGCTTCGGACAGGGCCCCTATGGCTACACCTTC	CASSFGQGPYGYTF
TRBV6-6	TRBJ2-7	-	-	TGTGCCAGCAGTGCCTGGACTGCGTCCCAAGGGGTCGAGCAGTACTTC	CASSAWTASQGVEQYF
TRBV5-4	TRBJ2-5	-	TRBD2	TGTGCCAGCAGCCTGGGGGCGGGAGGCGAGGAGACCCAGTACTTC	CASSLGAGGEETQYF
TRBV9	TRBJ1-1	once	TRBD1	TGTGCCAGCAGCGTAGGGGACAGGGGGCGGAACACTGAAGCTTTCTTT	CASSVGDRGRNTEAFF
TRBV4-2	TRBJ2-7	-	-	TGTGCCAGCAGCCAAGATGAGCGGGTCTATTACGAGCAGTACTTC	CASSQDERVYYEQYF
TRBV2	TRBJ2-1	-	TRBD1	TGTGCCAGCACCCAGGGACAGGGTAGCAATGAGCAGTTCTTC	CASTQGQGSNEQFF
TRBV27	TRBJ1-1	-	-	TGTGCCAGCAAATACGGGGCAGGGGCGGAGGTCACTGAAGCTTTCTTT	CASKYGAGAEVTEAFF
TRBV28	TRBJ2-3	-	-	TGTGCCAGCAGTTTATTTGCGGCGGGGACAGATACGCAGTATTTT	CASSLFAAGTDTQYF
TRBV29-1	TRBJ2-7	-	-	TGCAGCGTTGTATGGGGGGCGGTCGAGCAGTACTTC	CSVVWGAVEQYF
TRBV2	TRBJ2-2	-	-	TGTGCCAGCAGTGAAGCGCTGCAGGGGTTGAATTCGGGGGAGCTGTTTTTT	CASSEALQGLNSGELFF
TRBV29-1	TRBJ2-7	-	TRBD2	TGCAGCGTTGAGGGCGGGAGGCAGGCCGAGCAGTACTTC	CSVEGGRQAEQYF
TRBV5-1	TRBJ1-1	-	-	TGCGCCAGCAGCGGAGGGAACACTGAAGCTTTCTTT	CASSGGNTEAFF
TRBV27	TRBJ2-1	-	-	TGTGCCAGTACGACAGAATACAATGAGCAGTTCTTC	CASTTEYNEQFF
TRBV7-9	TRBJ1-2	-	-	TGTGCCAGCAGTACCCTTCATGGCTACACCTTC	CASSTLHGYTF
TRBV28	TRBJ2-1	-	TRBD1	TGTGCCAGCAGTCAGAAGAAGGGACAGGCGGGTCTTTACAATGAGCAGTTCTTC	CASSQKKGQAGLYNEQFF
TRBV28	TRBJ2-1	-	-	TGTGCCAGCAGTTTATTGCCCGTCGGGAATGAGCAGTTCTTC	CASSLLPVGNEQFF
TRBV27	TRBJ2-1	once	TRBD2	TGTGCCAGCTCCTTCTCGGGAGGTTATAATGAGCAGTTCTTC	CASSFSGGYNEQFF
TRBV27	TRBJ2-7	-	TRBD2	TGTGCCAGCAGTTTCTCTAGCGGGAGGGCCTTCGAGCAGTACTTC	CASSFSSGRAFEQYF
TRBV6-5	TRBJ2-7	-	-	TGTGCCAGCAGTCGAAACTACGTCGAGCAGTACTTC	CASSRNYVEQYF
TRBV15	TRBJ2-7	-	TRBD1	TGTGCCACCAGCAGAGGAGGACAGGGGACGAGCTCCTACGAGCAGTACTTC	CATSRGGQGTSSYEQYF
TRBV11-2	TRBJ1-1	-	-	TGTGCCAGCAGCTTAGATCGAGATTGGAACACTGAAGCTTTCTTT	CASSLDRDWNTEAFF
TRBV5-6	TRBJ2-5	-	-	TGTGCCAGCAGCCCGGACGGCCGAACGCCCCAGTACTTC	CASSPDGRTPQYF
TRBV28	TRBJ2-2	-	-	TGTGCCAGCAGTCTCCGGACTGGGACCGGGGAGCTGTTTTTT	CASSLRTGTGELFF
TRBV11-2	TRBJ2-2	-	-	TGTGCCAGCAGCTTGCCCGGGGAGCTGTTTTTT	CASSLPGELFF
TRBV9	TRBJ1-2	-	-	TGTGCCAGCAGCGCCGGGGAGGATCTTATGGGCTATGGCTACACCTTC	CASSAGEDLMGYGYTF
TRBV6-1	TRBJ2-1	-	-	TGTGCCAGCAGTGCAGGAGTCAATGAGCAGTTCTTC	CASSAGVNEQFF
TRBV2	TRBJ2-2	-	-	TGTGCCAGCAGTTTCCGGGACCGCCTTTACGGGGAGCTGTTTTTT	CASSFRDRLYGELFF
TRBV5-6	TRBJ1-1	-	-	TGTGCCAGCAGCTCAGTAAGGTATTCCGACGCTTTCTTT	CASSSVRYSDAFF
TRBV28	TRBJ1-1	-	-	TGTGCCAGTATTAGTAGGAGAACGAACACTGAAGCTTTCTTT	CASISRRTNTEAFF
TRBV29-1	TRBJ2-1	-	TRBD1	TGCAGCGTTGAATGGCGTACAGGGGCATCCTACAATGAGCAGTTCTTC	CSVEWRTGASYNEQFF
TRBV5-1	TRBJ1-4	-	TRBD1	TGCGCCAGCAGCATTGGACAGGGGGGTACAACTAATGAAAAACTGTTTTTT	CASSIGQGGTTNEKLFF
TRBV27	TRBJ2-1	-	TRBD1	TGTGCCAGCAGTCCCATGACAGGGGCGTACAATGAGCAGTTCTTC	CASSPMTGAYNEQFF
TRBV2	TRBJ2-7	-	-	TGTGCCAGCAGTCCGGGACACGGGGTTTACGAGCAGTACTTC	CASSPGHGVYEQYF
TRBV27	TRBJ1-2	once	-	TGTGCCAGCAGTTTCACGGGGAGAAACTATGGCTACACCTTC	CASSFTGRNYGYTF
TRBV28	TRBJ2-2	-	-	TGTGCCAGCAGACCCATCATTAACACCGGGGAGCTGTTTTTT	CASRPIINTGELFF
TRBV28	TRBJ2-7	-	-	TGTGCCAGCAGTTCCCCGAGCGAAAGGTGGGACTACGAGCAGTACTTC	CASSSPSERWDYEQYF
TRBV5-6	TRBJ2-1	-	TRBD2	TGTGCCAGCAGCTTCGGAGGTTTAGGGACTAGGTACAATGAGCAGTTCTTC	CASSFGGLGTRYNEQFF
TRBV5-6	TRBJ2-1	few	-	TGTGCCAGCAGCAGCCCCCTATTGGTTTTAGACAATGAGCAGTTCTTC	CASSSPLLVLDNEQFF
TRBV2	TRBJ1-5	-	-	TGTGCCAGCAGATACCAAGGGCTGAATCAGCCCCAGCATTTT	CASRYQGLNQPQHF
TRBV28	TRBJ2-1	-	-	TGTGCCAGCAGTTTATACATTGACAATGAGCAGTTCTTC	CASSLYIDNEQFF
TRBV13	TRBJ1-1	-	-	TGTGCCAGCAGCTACCGGGGGGGAACTGAAGCTTTCTTT	CASSYRGGTEAFF